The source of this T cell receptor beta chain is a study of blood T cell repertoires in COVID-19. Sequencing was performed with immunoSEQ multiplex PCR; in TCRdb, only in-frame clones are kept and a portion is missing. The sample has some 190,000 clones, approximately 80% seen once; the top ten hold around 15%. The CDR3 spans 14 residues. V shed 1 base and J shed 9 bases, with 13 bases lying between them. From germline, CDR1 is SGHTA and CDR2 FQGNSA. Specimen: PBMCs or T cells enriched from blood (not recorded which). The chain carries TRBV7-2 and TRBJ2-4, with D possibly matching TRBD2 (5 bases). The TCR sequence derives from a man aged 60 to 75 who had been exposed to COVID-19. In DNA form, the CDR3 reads TGTGCCAGCAGCTTAGAGAGGGTCGGGGTCATTCAGTACTTC. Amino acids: CASSLERVGVIQYF.